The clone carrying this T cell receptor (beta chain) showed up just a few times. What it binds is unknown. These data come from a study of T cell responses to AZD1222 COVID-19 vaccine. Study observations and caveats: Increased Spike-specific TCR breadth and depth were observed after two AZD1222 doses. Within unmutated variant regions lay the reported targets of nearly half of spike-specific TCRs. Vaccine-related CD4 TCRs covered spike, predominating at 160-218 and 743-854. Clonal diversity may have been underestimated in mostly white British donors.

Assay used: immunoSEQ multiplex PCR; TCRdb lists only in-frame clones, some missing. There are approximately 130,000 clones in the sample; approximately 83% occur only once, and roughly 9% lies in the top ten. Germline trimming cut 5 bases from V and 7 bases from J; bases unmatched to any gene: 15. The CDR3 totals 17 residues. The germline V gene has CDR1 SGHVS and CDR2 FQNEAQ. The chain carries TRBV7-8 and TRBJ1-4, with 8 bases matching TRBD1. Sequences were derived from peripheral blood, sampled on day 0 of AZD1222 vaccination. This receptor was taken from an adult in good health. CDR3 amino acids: CASSPRITGGSGEKLFF. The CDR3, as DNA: TGTGCCAGCAGCCCGAGAATCACAGGGGGAAGCGGTGAAAAACTGTTTTTT.